This T cell receptor beta chain appears in the sequencing data of a study of response to subunit inactivated influenza vaccine. Trimming cost V 6 bases and J 5 bases, with 13 bases left between them. Per germline, CDR1 MNHEY and CDR2 SVGEGT. The CDR3 spans 13 residues. Each CDR3 protein is one row after TCRdb ran MiXCR on the RT-PCR reads. The table has hundreds of thousands of distinct CDR3 sequences, 12% seen once. The clonotype comes from a man between 50 and 59 years old who received an inactivated influenza vaccine. V usage is TRBV6-2 or TRBV6-3 and J usage is TRBJ2-5; the D gene is possibly TRBD1 (5 bases). Here the sequenced sample was non-naive T cells sorted from PBMCs, taken 14 days before vaccination. This chain's CDR3 is CASRPGKGETQYF. CDR3 DNA: TGTGCCAGCAGGCCCGGAAAGGGGGAGACCCAGTACTTC.